The clone carrying this T cell receptor beta chain was picked up a small number of times. Its specificity is not known. The sample originates from a study of T-cell memory formation after mild COVID-19. The length of the CDR3 is 13 residues. Germline CDR1 is SGHTA and CDR2 is FQGTGA. Trimming removed 2 bases from V and 6 bases from J, with 9 bases in between. TCRdb ran MiXCR on the 5' RACE reads and lists one entry per CDR3 protein. The table records approximately 490,000 distinct CDR3 sequences, 20% of them present only once. Study-level results: Clones from the second wave (peaking day 37) had unconfirmed SARS-CoV-2 specificity.

This TCR was sampled from an adult woman who had mild COVID-19 (a few samples of this study predate the infection). Cell type and time point are not known. The chain couples TRBV7-3 to TRBJ2-3; no definite D call. The sample consisted of PBMCs or a T cell subset sorted from them (not recorded which). CDR3 sequence reads: CASSLLVPDTQYF. Here the CDR3 DNA reads TGTGCCAGCAGCTTATTAGTTCCGGATACGCAGTATTTT.